This TCR beta chain came from a study of blood T cell repertoires in COVID-19. Turning to the study itself: The origin of the acute and convalescent COVID-19 samples was the United States, Italy and Spain.

The germline gives CDR1 SGHRS, CDR2 YFSETQ. This CDR3 has 16 residues. The J segment lost 4 bases and the V segment lost 0 bases, leaving 4 bases of the junction unmatched. Some clones are missing from TCRdb's copy, which holds only in-frame ones; the method was immunoSEQ multiplex PCR. The sample holds 250,000 to 350,000 clones, approximately 91% seen once. This clone was seen a single time. This clonotype was obtained from a woman in her thirties with COVID-19, enrolled during active disease. The sequenced sample consisted of peripheral blood. The chain carries TRBV5-1 and TRBJ2-1; 10 bases agree with TRBD2. In DNA, the CDR3 is TGCGCCAGCAGCTTGGAATCGACTAGCGGGTACAATGAGCAGTTCTTC. This gives the protein CASSLESTSGYNEQFF.